This T cell receptor beta chain was retrieved from a study of blood T cell repertoires in COVID-19. TCRdb keeps only in-frame clones here, not all; method: immunoSEQ multiplex PCR. The sample lists under 150,000 clones, 83% occurring once. Trimming removed 2 bases at V and 4 bases at J, with 12 bases between. Per the germline V gene, CDR1 is MNHNS and CDR2 is SASEGT. The CDR3 is 15 amino acids. The sample holds many counts of this clone. This chain links TRBV6-1 with TRBJ1-5; a weak D match, TRBD1 (6 bases). This TCR derives from a man aged 30-40 years with acute or convalescent COVID-19. Sequencing input: peripheral blood. CDR3 amino acids: CASSEQGNGNQPQHF. The CDR3 bases are TGTGCCAGCAGTGAACAGGGGAACGGGAATCAGCCCCAGCATTTT.